This T cell receptor (beta chain) was obtained from a study of shared clonotypes between healthy human individuals. CD45RO-negative cells were positively selected for CCR7, leaving out terminally differentiated effector memory CD45RA+ cells. Per the study methods: ImmunoSEQ output held junction-only sequences without quality scores, so filtering differed. Profiled with immunoSEQ multiplex PCR; TCRdb holds only in-frame clones, not every one. Clone size and V and J calls were adopted from that table, with D and trimming inferred from the DNA. The sample shows around 1.9 million clones, about 93% of them seen only once. Comments on this clone: The antigen remains undetermined.

Whole-study findings and limits: Blood alone was sampled, and tissue repertoires likely differ. There were few donors, and this limited the genetic and exposure-history diversity represented.

Trimming stripped 2 bases from V and 1 base from J, with 8 bases between. The CDR3 totals 14 residues. In germline, CDR1 is MDHEN, CDR2 SYDVKM. The J gene is TRBJ1-1, the V gene TRBV28; D uncertain. The clonotype comes from a man younger than 35 in good health. Some clones in this sample may be carry-over from other donors' samples. The sequenced material came from naive CD8+ T cells from PBMCs. The CDR3 DNA follows: TGTGCCAGCAGTTTAAACAGTTGGAACACTGAAGCTTTCTTT. Its translation is CASSLNSWNTEAFF.